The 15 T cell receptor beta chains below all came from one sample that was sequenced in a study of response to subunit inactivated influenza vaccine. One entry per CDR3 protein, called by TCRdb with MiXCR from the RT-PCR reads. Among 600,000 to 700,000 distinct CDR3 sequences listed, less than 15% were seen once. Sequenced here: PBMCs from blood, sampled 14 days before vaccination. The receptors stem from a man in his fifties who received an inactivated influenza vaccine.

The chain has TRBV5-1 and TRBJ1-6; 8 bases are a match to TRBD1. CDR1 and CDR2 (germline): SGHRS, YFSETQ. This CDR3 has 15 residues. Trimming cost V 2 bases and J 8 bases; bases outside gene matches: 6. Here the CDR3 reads CASSLRQGKDSPLHF. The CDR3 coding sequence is TGCGCCAGCAGCTTAAGACAGGGGAAGGATTCACCCCTCCACTTT.

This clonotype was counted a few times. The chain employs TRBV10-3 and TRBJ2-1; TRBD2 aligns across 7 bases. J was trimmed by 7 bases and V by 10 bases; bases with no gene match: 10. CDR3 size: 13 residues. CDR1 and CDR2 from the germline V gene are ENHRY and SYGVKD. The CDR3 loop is CATTAGLRNEQFF. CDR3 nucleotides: TGTGCCACAACAGCGGGACTTAGAAATGAGCAGTTCTTC.

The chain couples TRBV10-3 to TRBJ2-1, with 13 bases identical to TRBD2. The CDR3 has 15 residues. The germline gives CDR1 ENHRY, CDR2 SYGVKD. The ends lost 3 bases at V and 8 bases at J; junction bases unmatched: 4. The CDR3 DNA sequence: TGTGCCATCAGTGACGGGACTAGCGGGAACGATGAGCAGTTCTTC. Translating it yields CAISDGTSGNDEQFF.

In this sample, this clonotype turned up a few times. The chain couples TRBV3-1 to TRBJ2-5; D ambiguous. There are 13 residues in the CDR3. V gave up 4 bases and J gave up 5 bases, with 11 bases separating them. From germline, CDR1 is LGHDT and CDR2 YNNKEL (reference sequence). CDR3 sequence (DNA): TGTGCCAGCAGCCCGGTCCCCGGGGAGACCCAGTACTTC. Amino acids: CASSPVPGETQYF.

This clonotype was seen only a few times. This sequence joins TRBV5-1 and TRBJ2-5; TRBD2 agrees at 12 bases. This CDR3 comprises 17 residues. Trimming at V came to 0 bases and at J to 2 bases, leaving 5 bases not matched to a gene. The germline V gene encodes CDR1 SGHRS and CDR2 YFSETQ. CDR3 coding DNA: TGCGCCAGCAGCTTGGTACGGACTAGCGGGACTCAAGAGACCCAGTACTTC. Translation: CASSLVRTSGTQETQYF. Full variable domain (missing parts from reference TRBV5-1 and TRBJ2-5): KAGVTQTPRYLIKTRGQQVTLSCSPISGHRSVSWYQQTPGQGLQFLFEYFSETQRNKGNFPGRFSGRQFSNSRSEMNVSTLELGDSALYLCASSLVRTSGTQETQYFGPGTRLLVL.

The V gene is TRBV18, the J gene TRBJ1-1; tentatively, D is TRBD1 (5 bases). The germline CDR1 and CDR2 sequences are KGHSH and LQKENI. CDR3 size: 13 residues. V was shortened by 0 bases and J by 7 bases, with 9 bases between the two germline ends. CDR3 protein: CASSPPGGVEAFF. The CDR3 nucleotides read TGTGCCAGCTCACCACCGGGGGGGGTTGAAGCTTTCTTT.

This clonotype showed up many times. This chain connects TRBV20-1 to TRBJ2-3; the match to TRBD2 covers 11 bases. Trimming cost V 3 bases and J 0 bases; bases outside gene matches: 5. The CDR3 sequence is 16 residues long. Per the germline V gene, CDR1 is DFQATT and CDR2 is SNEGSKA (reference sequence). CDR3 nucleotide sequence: TGCAGTGCTAGTAGGACTAGCGGGTATAGCACAGATACGCAGTATTTT. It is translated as CSASRTSGYSTDTQYF.

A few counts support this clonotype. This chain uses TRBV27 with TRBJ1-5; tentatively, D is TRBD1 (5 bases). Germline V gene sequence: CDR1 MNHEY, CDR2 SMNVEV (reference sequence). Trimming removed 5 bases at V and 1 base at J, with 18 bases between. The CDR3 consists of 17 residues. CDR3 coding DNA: TGTGCCAGCAGTCTTCTGGGGGGGAGGGGAAGCAATCAGCCCCAGCATTTT. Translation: CASSLLGGRGSNQPQHF.

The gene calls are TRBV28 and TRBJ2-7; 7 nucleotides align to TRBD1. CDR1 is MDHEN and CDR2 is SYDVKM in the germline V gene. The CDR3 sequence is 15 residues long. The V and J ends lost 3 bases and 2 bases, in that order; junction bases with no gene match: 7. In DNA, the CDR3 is TGTGCCAGCAGTTTTTGGACAGGTAACACCTACGAGCAGTACTTC. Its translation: CASSFWTGNTYEQYF.

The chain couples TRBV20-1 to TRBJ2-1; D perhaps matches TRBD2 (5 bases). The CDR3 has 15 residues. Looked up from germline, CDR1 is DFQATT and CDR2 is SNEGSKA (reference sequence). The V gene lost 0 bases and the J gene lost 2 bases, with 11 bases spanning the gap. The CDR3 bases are TGCAGTGCTAGAGATCAACGGAGGACCTACAATGAGCAGTTCTTC. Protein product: CSARDQRRTYNEQFF.

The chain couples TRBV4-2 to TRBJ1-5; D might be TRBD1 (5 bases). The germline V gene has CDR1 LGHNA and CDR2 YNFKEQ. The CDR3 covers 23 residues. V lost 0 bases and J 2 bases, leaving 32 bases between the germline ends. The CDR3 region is CASSQDIFVGMGRTLGGNQPQHF. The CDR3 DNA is TGTGCCAGCAGCCAAGATATTTTCGTAGGGATGGGTAGAACTTTGGGGGGCAATCAGCCCCAGCATTTT.

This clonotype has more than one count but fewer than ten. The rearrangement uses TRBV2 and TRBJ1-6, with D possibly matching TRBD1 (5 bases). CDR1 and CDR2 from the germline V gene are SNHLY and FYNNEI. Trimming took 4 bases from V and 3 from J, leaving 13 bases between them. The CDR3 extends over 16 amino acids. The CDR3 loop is CASSGGVAFYNSPLHF. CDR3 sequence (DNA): TGTGCCAGCAGTGGGGGCGTCGCCTTCTATAATTCACCCCTCCACTTT.

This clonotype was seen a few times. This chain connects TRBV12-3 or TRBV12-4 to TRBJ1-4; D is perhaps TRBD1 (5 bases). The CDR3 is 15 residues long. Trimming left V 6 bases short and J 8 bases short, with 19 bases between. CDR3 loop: CASSPAGAGAEKLFF. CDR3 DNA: TGTGCCAGCAGCCCCGCCGGGGCAGGAGCGGAAAAACTGTTTTTT.

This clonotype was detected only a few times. For the CDR3, the DNA is TGCAGTGCTAGCGGTAGCGGGGGCCTTAATGAGCAGTTCTTC. This encodes CSASGSGGLNEQFF. V gene TRBV20-1 combines with J gene TRBJ2-1; 9 bases map to TRBD2. This CDR3 region has 14 residues. V gave up 3 bases and J gave up 7 bases; unmatched junction bases: 7. Germline V gives CDR1 DFQATT, CDR2 SNEGSKA (reference sequence).

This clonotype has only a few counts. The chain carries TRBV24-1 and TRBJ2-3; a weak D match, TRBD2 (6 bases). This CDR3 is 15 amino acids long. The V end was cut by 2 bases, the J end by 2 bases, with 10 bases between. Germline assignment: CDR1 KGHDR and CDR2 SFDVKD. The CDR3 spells CATSDSGGITDTQYF. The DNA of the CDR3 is TGTGCCACCAGTGATTCCGGCGGGATCACAGATACGCAGTATTTT.